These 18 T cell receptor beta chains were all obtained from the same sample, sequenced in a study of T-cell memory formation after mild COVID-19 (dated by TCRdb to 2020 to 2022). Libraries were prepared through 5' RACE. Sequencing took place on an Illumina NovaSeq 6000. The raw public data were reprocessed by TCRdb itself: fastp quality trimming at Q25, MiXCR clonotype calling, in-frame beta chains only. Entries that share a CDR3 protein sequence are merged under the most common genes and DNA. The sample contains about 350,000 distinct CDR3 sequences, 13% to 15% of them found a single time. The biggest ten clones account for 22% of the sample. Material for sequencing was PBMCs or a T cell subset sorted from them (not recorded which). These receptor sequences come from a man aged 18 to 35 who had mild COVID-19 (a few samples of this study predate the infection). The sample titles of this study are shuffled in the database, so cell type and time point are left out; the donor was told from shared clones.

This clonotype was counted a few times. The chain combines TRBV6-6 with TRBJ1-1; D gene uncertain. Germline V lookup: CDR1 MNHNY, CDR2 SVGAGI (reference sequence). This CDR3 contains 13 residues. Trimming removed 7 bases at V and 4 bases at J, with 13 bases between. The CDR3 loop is CASTSVAATEAFF. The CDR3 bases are TGTGCCAGCACTTCGGTTGCCGCCACTGAAGCTTTCTTT.

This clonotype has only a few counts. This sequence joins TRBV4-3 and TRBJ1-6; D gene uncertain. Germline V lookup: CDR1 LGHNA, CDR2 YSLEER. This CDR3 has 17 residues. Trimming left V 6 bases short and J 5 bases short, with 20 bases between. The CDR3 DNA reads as TGCGCCAGCAGGATTCGGGTCTCCACGATCGATAATTCACCCCTCCACTTT. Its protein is CASRIRVSTIDNSPLHF.

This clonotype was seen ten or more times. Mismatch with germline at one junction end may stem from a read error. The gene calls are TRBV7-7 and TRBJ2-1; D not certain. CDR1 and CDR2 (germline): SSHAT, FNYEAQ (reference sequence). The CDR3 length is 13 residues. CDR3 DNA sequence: TGTGCTAGCAGCTCGGCGTGGGGTGGTGAGCAGTTCTTC. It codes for CASSSAWGGEQFF.

Here the CDR3 reads CSAPTGLAGDPNYNEQFF. The CDR3 nucleotides are TGCAGCGCCCCCACGGGACTAGCGGGGGACCCAAACTACAATGAGCAGTTCTTC. J is TRBJ2-1 and V is TRBV29-1; 14 nucleotides align to TRBD2. J was trimmed by 3 bases and V by 7 bases; bases with no gene match: 14. This CDR3 spans 18 amino acids. CDR1 and CDR2 (germline): SQVTM, ANQGSEA.

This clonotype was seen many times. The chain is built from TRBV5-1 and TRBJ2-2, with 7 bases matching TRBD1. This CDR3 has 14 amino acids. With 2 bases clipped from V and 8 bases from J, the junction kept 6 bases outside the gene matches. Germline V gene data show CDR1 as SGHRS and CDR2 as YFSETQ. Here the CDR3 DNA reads TGCGCCAGCAGCTTTACACCGGGACAGGGGGAGCTGTTTTTT. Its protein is CASSFTPGQGELFF. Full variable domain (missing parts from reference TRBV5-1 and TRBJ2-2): KAGVTQTPRYLIKTRGQQVTLSCSPISGHRSVSWYQQTPGQGLQFLFEYFSETQRNKGNFPGRFSGRQFSNSRSEMNVSTLELGDSALYLCASSFTPGQGELFFGEGSRLTVL.

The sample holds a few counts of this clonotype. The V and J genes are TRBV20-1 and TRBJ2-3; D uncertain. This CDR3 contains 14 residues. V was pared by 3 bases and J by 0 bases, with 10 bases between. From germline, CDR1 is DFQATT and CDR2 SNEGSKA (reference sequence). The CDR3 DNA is TGCAGTGCTAGTGCTCCAGGCAGCACAGATACGCAGTATTTT. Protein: CSASAPGSTDTQYF.

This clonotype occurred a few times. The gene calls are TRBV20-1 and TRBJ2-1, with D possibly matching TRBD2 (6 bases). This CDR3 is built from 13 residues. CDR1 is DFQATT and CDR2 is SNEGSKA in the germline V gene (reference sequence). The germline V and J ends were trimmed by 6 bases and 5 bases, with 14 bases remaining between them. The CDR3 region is CSAPLASNNEQFF. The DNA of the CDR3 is TGCAGTGCGCCGCTAGCGTCTAACAATGAGCAGTTCTTC.

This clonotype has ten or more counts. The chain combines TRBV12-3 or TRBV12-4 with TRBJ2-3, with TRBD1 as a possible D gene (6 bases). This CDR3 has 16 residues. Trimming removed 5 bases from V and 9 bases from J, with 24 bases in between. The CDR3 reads CASSNPTGDMESTQYF. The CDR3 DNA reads TGTGCCAGCAGTAACCCGACAGGAGATATGGAGAGCACGCAGTATTTT.

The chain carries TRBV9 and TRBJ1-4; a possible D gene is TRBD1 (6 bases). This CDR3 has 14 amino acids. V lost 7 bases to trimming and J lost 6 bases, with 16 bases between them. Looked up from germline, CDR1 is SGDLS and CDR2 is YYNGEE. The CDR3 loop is CASARGTGDEKLFF. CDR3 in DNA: TGTGCCAGCGCCAGGGGTACCGGAGATGAAAAACTGTTTTTT.

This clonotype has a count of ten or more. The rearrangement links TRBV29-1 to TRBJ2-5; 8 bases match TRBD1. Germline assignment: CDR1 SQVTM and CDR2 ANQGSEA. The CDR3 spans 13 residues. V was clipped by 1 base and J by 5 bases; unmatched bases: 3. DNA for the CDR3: TGCAGCGTTGAAGGACAGGGGATGGAGACCCAGTACTTC. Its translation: CSVEGQGMETQYF. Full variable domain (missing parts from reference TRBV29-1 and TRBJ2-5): SAVISQKPSRDICQRGTSLTIQCQVDSQVTMMFWYRQQPGQSLTLIATANQGSEATYESGFVIDKFPISRPNLTFSTLTVSNMSPEDSSIYLCSVEGQGMETQYFGPGTRLLVL.

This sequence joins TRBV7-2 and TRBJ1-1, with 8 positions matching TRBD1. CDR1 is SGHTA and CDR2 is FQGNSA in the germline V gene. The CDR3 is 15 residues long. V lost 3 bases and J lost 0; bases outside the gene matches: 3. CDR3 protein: CASSLMTGVNTEAFF. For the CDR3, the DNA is TGTGCCAGCAGCTTGATGACAGGGGTGAACACTGAAGCTTTCTTT.

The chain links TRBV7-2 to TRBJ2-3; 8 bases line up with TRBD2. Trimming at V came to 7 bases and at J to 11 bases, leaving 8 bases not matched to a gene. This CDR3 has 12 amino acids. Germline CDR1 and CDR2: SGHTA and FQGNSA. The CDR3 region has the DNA TGTGCCAGCACCATACCGGGGACTAGGCAGTATTTT. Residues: CASTIPGTRQYF.

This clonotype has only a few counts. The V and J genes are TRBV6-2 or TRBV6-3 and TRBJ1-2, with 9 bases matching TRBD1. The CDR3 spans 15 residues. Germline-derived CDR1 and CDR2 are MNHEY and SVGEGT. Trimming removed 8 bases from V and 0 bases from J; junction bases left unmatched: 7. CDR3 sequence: CASGLQGASNYGYTF. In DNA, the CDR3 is TGTGCCAGCGGTTTACAGGGGGCTTCTAACTATGGCTACACCTTC.

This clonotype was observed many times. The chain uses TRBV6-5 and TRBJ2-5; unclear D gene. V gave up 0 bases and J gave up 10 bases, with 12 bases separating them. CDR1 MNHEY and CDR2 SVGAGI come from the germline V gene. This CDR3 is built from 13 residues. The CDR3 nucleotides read TGTGCCAGCAGTTACTCCGCCGATGGGGTCCAGTACTTC. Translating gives CASSYSADGVQYF.

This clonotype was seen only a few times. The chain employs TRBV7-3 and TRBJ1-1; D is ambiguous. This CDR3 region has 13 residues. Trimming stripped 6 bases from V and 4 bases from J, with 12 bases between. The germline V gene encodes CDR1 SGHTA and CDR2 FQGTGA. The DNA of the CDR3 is TGTGCCAGCAGTGAACTACTTACCACTGAAGCTTTCTTT. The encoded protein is CASSELLTTEAFF.

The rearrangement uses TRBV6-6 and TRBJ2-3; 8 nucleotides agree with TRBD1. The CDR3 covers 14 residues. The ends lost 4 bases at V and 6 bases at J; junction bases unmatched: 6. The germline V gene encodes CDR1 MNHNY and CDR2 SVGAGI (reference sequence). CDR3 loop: CASSFLQGADTQYF. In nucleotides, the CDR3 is TGTGCCAGCAGTTTTCTGCAGGGGGCGGATACGCAGTATTTT.

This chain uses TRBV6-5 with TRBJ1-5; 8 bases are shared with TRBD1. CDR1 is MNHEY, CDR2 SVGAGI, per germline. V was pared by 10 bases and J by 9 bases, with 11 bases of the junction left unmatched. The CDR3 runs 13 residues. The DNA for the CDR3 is TGTGCCATCAGAGCAGGGGGCAATACGCCCCAGCATTTT. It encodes CAIRAGGNTPQHF.

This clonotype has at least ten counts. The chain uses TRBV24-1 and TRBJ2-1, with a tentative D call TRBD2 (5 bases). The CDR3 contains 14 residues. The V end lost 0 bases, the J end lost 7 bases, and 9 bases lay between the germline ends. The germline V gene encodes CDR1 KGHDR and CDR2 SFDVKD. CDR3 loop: CATSDLHGGNEQFF. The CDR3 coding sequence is TGTGCCACCAGTGATTTGCACGGCGGGAATGAGCAGTTCTTC.